This T cell receptor beta chain appears in the sequencing data of a study of identical twins. The study, taken as a whole, reports: Zero-insertion results could be subject to partial confounding by invariant MAIT and iNKT cells.

CDR1 and CDR2 from the germline V gene are MDHEN and SYDVKM. This CDR3 comprises 13 residues. The V end lost 3 bases, the J end lost 6 bases, and 12 bases lay between the germline ends. This clonotype came up many times. What it binds is not known. TCRdb re-analysed the 5' RACE reads in MiXCR, keeping a single row per CDR3 protein. The repertoire holds some 300,000 distinct CDR3 sequences, with roughly an eighth as singletons. This sample also appeared in a second study, on yellow fever vaccine responses in identical twins.

Sequenced material: CD8+ T cells sorted from blood. The rearrangement links TRBV28 to TRBJ2-7, with a weak D call TRBD2 (7 bases). The receptor was isolated from a woman under 30 in good health. The CDR3 nucleotides read TGTGCCAGCAGTTTTCGGGGGGCCGGCGAGCAGTACGTC. Its protein product is CASSFRGAGEQYV.